Shown below are 20 T cell receptor beta chains from a single sample sequenced in a study of T cell changes during pregnancy in multiple sclerosis. Produced via immunoSEQ multiplex PCR; TCRdb's table is partial and in-frame only. The data contain under 60,000 clones, roughly 93% of them singletons. Sequenced here: CD4+ T cells from peripheral blood mononuclear cells, sampled in the second trimester of pregnancy. The receptors come from a female donor in good health, enrolled as a control in a pregnancy study.

This rearrangement joins TRBV6-6 to TRBJ2-7, with 9 bases that match TRBD1. CDR1 MNHNY and CDR2 SVGAGI come from the germline V gene (reference sequence). The CDR3 length is 15 residues. V lost 5 bases to trimming and J lost 0 bases; unmatched junction nucleotides: 5. This CDR3 reads CASSPGTGSSYEQYF. As DNA, the CDR3 is TGTGCCAGCAGTCCTGGGACAGGGAGCTCCTACGAGCAGTACTTC.

V and J are TRBV5-4 and TRBJ1-2; weak D call: TRBD1 (5 bases). CDR1 is SGHNT, CDR2 YYREEE, per germline (reference sequence). The CDR3 has 15 residues. Trimming left V 5 bases short and J 2 bases short, with 16 bases between. The CDR3 nucleotides are TGTGCCAGCAGTCCGTTCGGGGGTGAGAACTATGGCTACACCTTC. Its translation is CASSPFGGENYGYTF. Full variable domain (remainder filled in from reference TRBV5-4 and TRBJ1-2): ETGVTQSPTHLIKTRGQQVTLRCSSQSGHNTVSWYQQALGQGPQFIFQYYREEENGRGNFPPRFSGLQFPNYSSELNVNALELDDSALYLCASSPFGGENYGYTFGSGTRLTVV.

This chain links TRBV4-2 with TRBJ2-5, with no clear D. Germline V CDR1 and CDR2: LGHNA, YNFKEQ. The CDR3 runs 14 residues. The V end was cut by 0 bases, the J end by 5 bases, with 10 bases between. CDR3 in DNA: TGTGCCAGCAGCCAAGACCGGCTGAGGGAGACCCAGTACTTC. Amino acid sequence: CASSQDRLRETQYF.

The genes are TRBV2 and TRBJ1-1; 9 positions agree with TRBD1. This CDR3 has 14 residues. Germline V CDR1 and CDR2: SNHLY, FYNNEI. The ends lost 6 bases at V and 5 bases at J; junction bases unmatched: 7. As DNA, the CDR3 is TGTGCCAGCAGGGGGATGACAGGGGGAACTGAAGCTTTCTTT. As protein: CASRGMTGGTEAFF. Together with reference TRBV2 and TRBJ1-1, the CDR3 gives the full variable domain: EPEVTQTPSHQVTQMGQEVILRCVPISNHLYFYWYRQILGQKVEFLVSFYNNEISEKSEIFDDQFSVERPDGSNFTLKIRSTKLEDSAMYFCASRGMTGGTEAFFGQGTRLTVV.

The V gene is TRBV29-1, the J gene TRBJ2-3, with D maybe TRBD2 (6 bases). V lost 3 bases to trimming and J lost 6 bases, with 13 bases between them. There are 13 residues in the CDR3. The germline gives CDR1 SQVTM, CDR2 ANQGSEA. The CDR3 protein is CSVDREASDTQYF. The DNA for the CDR3 is TGCAGCGTTGACAGGGAGGCCTCTGATACGCAGTATTTT.

J is TRBJ2-7 and V is TRBV11-2, with TRBD1 as a possible D gene (6 bases). Germline CDR1 is SGHAT and CDR2 is FQNNGV. CDR3 size: 17 residues. V shed 0 bases and J shed 1 base, with 16 bases lying between them. The CDR3 DNA reads as TGTGCCAGCAGCTTAGACGTTCCCGGGACAACTTCCTACGAGCAGTACTTC. Translated: CASSLDVPGTTSYEQYF.

The CDR3 loop reads CASRTDRVGKNTEAFF. CDR3 DNA sequence: TGTGCCAGTAGAACCGACAGGGTAGGTAAGAACACTGAAGCTTTCTTT. V is TRBV19 and J is TRBJ1-1, with TRBD1 matching 7 bases. The trim removed 6 bases at V and 1 base at J, leaving 11 bases unmatched. This CDR3 is built from 16 residues. The germline V gene has CDR1 LNHDA and CDR2 SQIVND (reference sequence).

The V gene is TRBV6-5, the J gene TRBJ1-5; 9 nucleotides agree with TRBD1. CDR1 is MNHEY and CDR2 is SVGAGI in the germline V gene. The CDR3 has 16 amino acids. Trimming at V came to 4 bases and at J to 3 bases, leaving 7 bases not matched to a gene. As DNA, the CDR3 is TGTGCCAGCAGTTCCCCAGGACAGGGGCCCAATCAGCCCCAGCATTTT. Translation gives CASSSPGQGPNQPQHF.

The CDR3 spells CASSIRQGPSSYNEQFF. The CDR3 DNA follows: TGTGCCAGCAGCATAAGACAGGGTCCTAGCTCCTACAATGAGCAGTTCTTC. This rearrangement joins TRBV7-9 to TRBJ2-1, with TRBD1 matching 7 bases. CDR3 length equals 17 residues. Germline loops: CDR1 SEHNR, CDR2 FQNEAQ (reference sequence). V was clipped by 5 bases and J by 0 bases; unmatched bases: 10.

This chain joins TRBV19 and TRBJ1-4; 10 bases are shared with TRBD1. The CDR3 runs 16 residues. Germline CDR1 LNHDA, CDR2 SQIVND (reference sequence). V shed 4 bases, J shed 2 bases, and the junction held 4 bases outside the gene matches. The chain's CDR3 is CASSRRQGATNEKLFF. The CDR3 DNA follows: TGTGCCAGTAGTAGGAGACAGGGGGCTACTAATGAAAAACTGTTTTTT.

The chain is built from TRBV25-1 and TRBJ2-6; D is unclear. Germline loops: CDR1 MGHDK, CDR2 SYGVNS. The CDR3 runs to 16 residues. V was pared by 8 bases and J by 1 base, with 15 bases between. The CDR3 protein is CASSEWSVSGANVLTF. For the CDR3, the DNA is TGTGCCAGCTCCGAGTGGTCGGTGTCTGGGGCCAACGTCCTGACTTTC.

This chain connects TRBV7-3 to TRBJ2-2, with D possibly being TRBD1 (5 bases). V gave up 3 bases and J gave up 4 bases, with 18 bases separating them. Germline V CDR1 and CDR2: SGHTA, FQGTGA. CDR3 length equals 17 residues. The CDR3 DNA sequence: TGTGCCAGCAGCTTGGTTGGTGCCTCGCAGGGCACCGGGGAGCTGTTTTTT. As protein: CASSLVGASQGTGELFF. The full variable domain, with the rest looked up from reference TRBV7-3 and TRBJ2-2, is GAGVSQTPSNKVTEKGKYVELRCDPISGHTALYWYRQSLGQGPEFLIYFQGTGAADDSGLPNDRFFAVRPEGSVSTLKIQRTERGDSAVYLCASSLVGASQGTGELFFGEGSRLTVL.

V is TRBV30 and J is TRBJ1-4; the match to TRBD1 covers 9 bases. CDR1 GTSNPN and CDR2 SVGIG come from the germline V gene (reference sequence). Trimming took 5 bases from V and 5 from J; bases not matched to a gene: 9. The CDR3 runs 15 residues. CDR3 bases: TGTGCCTGGGGTCAATCCGGGACAGGGAATGAAAAACTGTTTTTT. This codes for CAWGQSGTGNEKLFF.

The rearrangement joins TRBV6-5 to TRBJ2-2, with 9 bases aligning to TRBD1. V dropped 5 bases and J dropped 9; count of bases not matched to a gene: 7. CDR3 size: 14 residues. Germline V gene sequence: CDR1 MNHEY, CDR2 SVGAGI. CDR3 amino acids: CASSRQGGTRELFF. The CDR3 DNA follows: TGTGCCAGCAGTCGACAGGGGGGGACCCGGGAGCTGTTTTTT.

The chain uses TRBV7-9 and TRBJ1-1; tentative D call: TRBD1 (6 bases). Per the germline V gene, CDR1 is SEHNR and CDR2 is FQNEAQ (reference sequence). The CDR3 loop spans 14 amino acids. V was shortened by 2 bases and J by 5 bases, with 12 bases between the two germline ends. The CDR3 bases are TGTGCCAGCAGCTTACGAGGGAGGGGGACTGAAGCTTTCTTT. Its protein is CASSLRGRGTEAFF.

The V gene is TRBV18, the J gene TRBJ2-3; 7 bases are shared with TRBD1. Germline V gene sequence: CDR1 KGHSH, CDR2 LQKENI. This CDR3 is built from 15 residues. The junction had 2 bases not matched to a gene; V was cut back by 0 bases and J by 2 bases. The chain's CDR3 is CASSPPTGITDTQYF. CDR3 nucleotides: TGTGCCAGCTCACCACCGACAGGGATCACAGATACGCAGTATTTT.

V gene TRBV19 combines with J gene TRBJ2-7; the D gene is possibly TRBD2 (5 bases). Germline CDR1 and CDR2: LNHDA and SQIVND (reference sequence). CDR3 length equals 16 residues. V was trimmed by 7 bases and J by 3 bases, leaving 22 bases between them. In nucleotides, the CDR3 is TGTGCCAGTACCCCTTCCGCGGGCCTGATCGACTACGAGCAGTACTTC. This codes for CASTPSAGLIDYEQYF.

The chain employs TRBV7-3 and TRBJ2-1; 9 bases map to TRBD1. Germline CDR1 is SGHTA and CDR2 is FQGTGA. The CDR3 totals 15 residues. V trimming: 4 bases; J trimming: 2 bases; junction bases outside the gene matches: 3. CDR3 coding DNA: TGTGCCAGCAGCTCGGGACAGGGCGCCTACAATGAGCAGTTCTTC. Translated: CASSSGQGAYNEQFF.

The rearrangement joins TRBV7-3 to TRBJ1-3, with a possible D match to TRBD1 (5 bases). Looked up from germline, CDR1 is SGHTA and CDR2 is FQGTGA. The CDR3 loop spans 13 amino acids. The ends were cut back, 5 bases at V and 8 bases at J, with 13 bases in the middle. The CDR3 sequence is CASSLSWGDTIYF. The CDR3 bases are TGTGCCAGCAGCCTGTCGTGGGGGGACACCATATATTTT.

The rearrangement uses TRBV19 and TRBJ1-5, with D uncertain. Germline V gene lookup returns CDR1 LNHDA and CDR2 SQIVND (reference sequence). CDR3 length: 14 amino acids. V lost 2 bases to trimming and J lost 3 bases, with 8 bases between them. The CDR3: CASSIPGVNQPQHF. The CDR3 nucleotides read TGTGCCAGTAGTATACCCGGGGTCAATCAGCCCCAGCATTTT.